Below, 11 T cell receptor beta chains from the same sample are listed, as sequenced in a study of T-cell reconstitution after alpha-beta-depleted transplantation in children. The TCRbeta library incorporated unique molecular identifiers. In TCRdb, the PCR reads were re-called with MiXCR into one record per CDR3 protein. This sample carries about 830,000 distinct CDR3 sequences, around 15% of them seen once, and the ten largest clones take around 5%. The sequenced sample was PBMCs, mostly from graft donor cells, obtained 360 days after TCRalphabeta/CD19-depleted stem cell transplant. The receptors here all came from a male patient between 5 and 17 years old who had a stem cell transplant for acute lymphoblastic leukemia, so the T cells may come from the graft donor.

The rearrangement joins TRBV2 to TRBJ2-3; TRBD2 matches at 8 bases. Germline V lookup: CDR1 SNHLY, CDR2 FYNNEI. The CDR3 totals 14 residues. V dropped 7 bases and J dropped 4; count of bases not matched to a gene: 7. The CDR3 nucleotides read TGTGCCAGCACCAGCGGGAGAGGTCCAGATACGCAGTATTTT. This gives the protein CASTSGRGPDTQYF.

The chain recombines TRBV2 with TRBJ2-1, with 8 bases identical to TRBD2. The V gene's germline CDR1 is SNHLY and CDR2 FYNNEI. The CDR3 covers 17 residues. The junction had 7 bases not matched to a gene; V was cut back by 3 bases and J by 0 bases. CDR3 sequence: CASSDASGGASYNEQFF. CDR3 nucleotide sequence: TGTGCCAGCAGTGACGCCAGCGGGGGCGCCTCCTACAATGAGCAGTTCTTC.

The CDR3 spells CASSLAAAGSGNTIYF. The DNA of the CDR3 is TGCGCCAGCAGCTTGGCCGCAGCCGGCTCTGGAAACACCATATATTTT. The V and J genes are TRBV5-1 and TRBJ1-3; D gene unclear. The ends were cut back, 0 bases at V and 0 bases at J, with 10 bases in the middle. Germline-derived CDR1 and CDR2 are SGHRS and YFSETQ. The CDR3 length is 16 residues.

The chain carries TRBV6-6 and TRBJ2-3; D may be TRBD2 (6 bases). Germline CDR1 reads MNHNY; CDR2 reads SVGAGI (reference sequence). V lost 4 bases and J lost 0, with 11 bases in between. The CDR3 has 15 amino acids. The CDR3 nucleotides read TGTGCCAGCAGTTCTCACAGCGGGAGCACAGATACGCAGTATTTT. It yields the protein CASSSHSGSTDTQYF.

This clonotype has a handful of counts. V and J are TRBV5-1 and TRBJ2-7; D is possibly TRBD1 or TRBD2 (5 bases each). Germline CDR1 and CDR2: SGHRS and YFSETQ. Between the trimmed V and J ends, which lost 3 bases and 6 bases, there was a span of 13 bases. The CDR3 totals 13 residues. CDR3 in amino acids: CASSSDWGGEQYF. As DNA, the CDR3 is TGCGCCAGCAGCTCGGACTGGGGCGGCGAGCAGTACTTC.

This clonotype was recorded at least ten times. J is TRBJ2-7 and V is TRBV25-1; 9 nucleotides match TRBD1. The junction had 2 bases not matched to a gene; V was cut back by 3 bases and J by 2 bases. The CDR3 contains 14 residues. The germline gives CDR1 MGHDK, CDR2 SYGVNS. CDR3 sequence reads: CASSDGTGTYEQYF. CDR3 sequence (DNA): TGTGCCAGCAGTGATGGGACAGGGACCTACGAGCAGTACTTC.

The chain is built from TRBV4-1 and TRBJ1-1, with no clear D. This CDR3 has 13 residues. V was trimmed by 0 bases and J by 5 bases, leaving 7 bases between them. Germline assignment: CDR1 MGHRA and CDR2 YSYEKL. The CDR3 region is CASSQDIRTEAFF. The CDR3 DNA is TGCGCCAGCAGCCAAGATATCAGAACTGAAGCTTTCTTT.

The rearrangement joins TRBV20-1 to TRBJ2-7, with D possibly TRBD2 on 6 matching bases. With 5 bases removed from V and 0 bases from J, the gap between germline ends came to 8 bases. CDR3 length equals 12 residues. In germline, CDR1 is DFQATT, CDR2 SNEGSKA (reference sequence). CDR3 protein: CSARGNSYEQYF. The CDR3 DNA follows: TGCAGTGCTCGCGGGAACTCCTACGAGCAGTACTTC.

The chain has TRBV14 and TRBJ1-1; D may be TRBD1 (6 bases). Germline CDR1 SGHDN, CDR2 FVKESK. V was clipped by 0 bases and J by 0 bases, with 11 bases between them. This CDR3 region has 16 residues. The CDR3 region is CASSQDLGTLNTEAFF. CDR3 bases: TGTGCCAGCAGCCAAGATCTAGGGACACTGAACACTGAAGCTTTCTTT.

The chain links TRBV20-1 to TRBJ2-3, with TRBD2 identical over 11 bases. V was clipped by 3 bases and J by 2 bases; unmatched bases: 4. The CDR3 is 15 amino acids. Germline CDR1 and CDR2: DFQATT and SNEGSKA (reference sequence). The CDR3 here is CSASRLAGPTDTQYF. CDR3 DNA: TGCAGTGCTAGCCGACTAGCGGGGCCCACAGATACGCAGTATTTT.

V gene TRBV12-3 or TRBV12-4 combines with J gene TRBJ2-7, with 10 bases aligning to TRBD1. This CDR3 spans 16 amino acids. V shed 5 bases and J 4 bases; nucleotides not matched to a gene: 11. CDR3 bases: TGTGCCAGCAGTGCCTTTGGGACAGGGGTCTCGTACGAGCAGTACTTC. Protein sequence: CASSAFGTGVSYEQYF.